These 6 T cell receptor beta chains were sequenced from one sample in a study of graft-versus-host responses after intestinal transplantation. The assay was immunoSEQ multiplex PCR, and TCRdb's table has in-frame clones only and misses some. The sample lists approximately 100,000 clones; 86% were seen once. Material: PBMCs, obtained 255 days after intestinal transplant. Receptors were obtained from a human patient who received an intestinal transplant, so some T cells may come from the graft donor.

The DNA for the CDR3 is TGTGCCAGCAGTTACGTTGGCAGTGCTAACTATGGCTACACCTTC. Encoded protein: CASSYVGSANYGYTF. The gene calls are TRBV6-6 and TRBJ1-2, with D hard to call. Trimming left V 2 bases short and J 0 bases short, with 10 bases between. Germline assignment: CDR1 MNHNY and CDR2 SVGAGI (reference sequence). The length of the CDR3 is 15 residues.

The CDR3 sequence is CSVHGAEGAYNEQFF. CDR3 coding DNA: TGCAGCGTTCACGGGGCAGAGGGGGCTTACAATGAGCAGTTCTTC. The gene calls are TRBV29-1 and TRBJ2-1; TRBD1 matches 7 bases. Per the germline V gene, CDR1 is SQVTM and CDR2 is ANQGSEA. V was clipped by 5 bases and J by 4 bases; unmatched bases: 11. The CDR3 length is 15 residues.

CDR3 nucleotides: TGTGCCAGCAGCCCCCGGGGGTGGGGGGAAAGCGAAGACGAGCAGTACTTC. Protein sequence: CASSPRGWGESEDEQYF. The V gene is TRBV7-9, the J gene TRBJ2-7; maybe TRBD2 (6 bases). The CDR3 is 17 residues long. V lost 5 bases and J 5 bases, leaving 25 bases between the germline ends. Germline assignment: CDR1 SEHNR and CDR2 FQNEAQ (reference sequence).

This clone was counted a few times. V is TRBV7-8 and J is TRBJ2-7; D is perhaps TRBD2 (6 bases). V dropped 5 bases and J dropped 0 bases, with 11 bases sitting between them. Germline V gives CDR1 SGHVS, CDR2 FQNEAQ. This CDR3 is 14 amino acids long. CDR3 protein: CASSRGGVSYEQYF. The CDR3 nucleotides are TGTGCCAGCAGCCGGGGCGGGGTCTCCTACGAGCAGTACTTC.

V gene TRBV2 combines with J gene TRBJ2-7; 9 bases map to TRBD1. The CDR3 has 15 residues. Germline trimming cut 1 base from V and 2 bases from J; bases unmatched to any gene: 3. Germline lookup yields CDR1 SNHLY and CDR2 FYNNEI. This CDR3 reads CASSEGGQGTYEQYF. The CDR3 DNA reads TGTGCCAGCAGTGAAGGGGGACAGGGTACCTACGAGCAGTACTTC.

The gene calls are TRBV7-9 and TRBJ1-2; D gene uncertain. Per germline, CDR1 SEHNR and CDR2 FQNEAQ (reference sequence). The CDR3 covers 15 residues. Deletions cut 0 bases from V and 1 base from J, with 9 bases between. The CDR3, as DNA: TGTGCCAGCAGCTTAGCGGGAAGATATAACTATGGCTACACCTTC. Translated, it gives CASSLAGRYNYGYTF.